This TCR beta chain was recovered during a study of blood T cell repertoires in COVID-19. Study background: Samples of COVID-19 (acute and convalescent) were obtained from the United States, Italy and Spain. Sample material is recorded as cDNA or gDNA derived from T cells, B-cell-depleted T cells, or PBMCs.

The CDR3 length is 16 residues. Germline V gives CDR1 MNHEY, CDR2 SVGAGI. Deletions cut 4 bases from V and 3 bases from J, with 19 bases between. In the original analysis: Amplification of reference gene primers provided the estimated nucleated cell counts. Sequencing used immunoSEQ multiplex PCR; TCRdb keeps in-frame clones, though not all of them. D and trimming come from the DNA, and the V and J calls and clone size come from that table. Of around 250,000 clones listed, roughly 87% are singletons. Input material: peripheral blood. J is TRBJ2-7 and V is TRBV6-5; TRBD2 is a possible D gene (7 bases). The sequence was collected from a human donor in a cohort sampled during active COVID-19. The CDR3, as DNA: TGTGCCAGCAGTTCCACCGGGGGGCGCCGACTCTACGAGCAGTACTTC. It translates to CASSSTGGRRLYEQYF.